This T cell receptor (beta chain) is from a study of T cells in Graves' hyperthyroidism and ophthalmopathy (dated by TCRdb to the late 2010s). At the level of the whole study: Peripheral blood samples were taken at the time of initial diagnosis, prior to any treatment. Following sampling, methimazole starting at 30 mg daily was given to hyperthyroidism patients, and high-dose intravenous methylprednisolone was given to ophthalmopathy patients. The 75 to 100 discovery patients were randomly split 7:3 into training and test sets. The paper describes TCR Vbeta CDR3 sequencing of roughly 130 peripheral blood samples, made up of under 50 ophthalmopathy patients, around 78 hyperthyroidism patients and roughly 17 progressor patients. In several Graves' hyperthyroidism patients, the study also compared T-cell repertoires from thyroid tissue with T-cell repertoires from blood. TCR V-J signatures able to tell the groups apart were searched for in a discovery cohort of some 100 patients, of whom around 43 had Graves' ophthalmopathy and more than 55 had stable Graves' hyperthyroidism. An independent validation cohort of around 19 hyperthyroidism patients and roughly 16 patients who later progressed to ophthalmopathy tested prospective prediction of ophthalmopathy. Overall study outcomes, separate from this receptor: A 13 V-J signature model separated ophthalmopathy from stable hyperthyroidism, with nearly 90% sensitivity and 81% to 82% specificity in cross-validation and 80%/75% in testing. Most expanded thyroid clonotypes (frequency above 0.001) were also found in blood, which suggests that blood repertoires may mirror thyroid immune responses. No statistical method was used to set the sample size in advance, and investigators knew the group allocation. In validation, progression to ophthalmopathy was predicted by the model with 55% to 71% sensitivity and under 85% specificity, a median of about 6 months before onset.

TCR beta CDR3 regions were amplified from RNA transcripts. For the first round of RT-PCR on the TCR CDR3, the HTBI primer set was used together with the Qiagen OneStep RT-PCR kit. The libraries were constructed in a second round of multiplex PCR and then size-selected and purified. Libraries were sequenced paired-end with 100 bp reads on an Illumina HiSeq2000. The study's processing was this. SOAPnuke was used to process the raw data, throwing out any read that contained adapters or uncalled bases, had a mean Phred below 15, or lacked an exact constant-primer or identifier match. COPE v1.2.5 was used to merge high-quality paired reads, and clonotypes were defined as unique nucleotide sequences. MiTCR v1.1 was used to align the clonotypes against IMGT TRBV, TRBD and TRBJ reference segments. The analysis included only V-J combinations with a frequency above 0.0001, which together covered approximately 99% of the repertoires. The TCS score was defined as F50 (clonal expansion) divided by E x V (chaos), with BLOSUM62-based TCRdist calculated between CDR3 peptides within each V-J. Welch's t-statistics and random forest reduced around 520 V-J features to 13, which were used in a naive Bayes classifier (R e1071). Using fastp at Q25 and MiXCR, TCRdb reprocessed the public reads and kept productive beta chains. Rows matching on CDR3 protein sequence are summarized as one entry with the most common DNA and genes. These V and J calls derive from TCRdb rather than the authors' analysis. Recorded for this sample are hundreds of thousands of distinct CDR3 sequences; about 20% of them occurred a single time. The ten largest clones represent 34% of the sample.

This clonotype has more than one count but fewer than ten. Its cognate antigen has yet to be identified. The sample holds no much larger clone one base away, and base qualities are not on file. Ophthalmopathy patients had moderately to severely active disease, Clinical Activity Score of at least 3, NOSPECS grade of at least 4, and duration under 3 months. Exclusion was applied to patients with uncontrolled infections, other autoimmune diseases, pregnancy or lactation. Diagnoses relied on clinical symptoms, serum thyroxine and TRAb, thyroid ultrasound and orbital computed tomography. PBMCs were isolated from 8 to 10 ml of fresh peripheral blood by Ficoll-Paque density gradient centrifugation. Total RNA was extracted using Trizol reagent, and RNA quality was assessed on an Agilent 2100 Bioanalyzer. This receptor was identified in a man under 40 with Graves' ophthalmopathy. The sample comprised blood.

This receptor has the CDR3 CASSLAVGGGAFF. The DNA sequence reads TGTGCCAGCAGCTTAGCAGTCGGGGGGGGAGCTTTCTTT. The rearrangement joined TRBV7-2 to TRBJ1-1; the D gene is perhaps TRBD1, on 5 matching bases. From a lookup of the germline V gene, CDR1 and CDR2 are SGHTA and FQGNSA. The junction shows trimming of 0 bases on V and 10 bases on J, plus 12 bases between the germline ends. The CDR3, from cysteine to phenylalanine, totals 13 residues. The entry retains the CDR3 DNA only, 39 bases that are in frame from base 1.